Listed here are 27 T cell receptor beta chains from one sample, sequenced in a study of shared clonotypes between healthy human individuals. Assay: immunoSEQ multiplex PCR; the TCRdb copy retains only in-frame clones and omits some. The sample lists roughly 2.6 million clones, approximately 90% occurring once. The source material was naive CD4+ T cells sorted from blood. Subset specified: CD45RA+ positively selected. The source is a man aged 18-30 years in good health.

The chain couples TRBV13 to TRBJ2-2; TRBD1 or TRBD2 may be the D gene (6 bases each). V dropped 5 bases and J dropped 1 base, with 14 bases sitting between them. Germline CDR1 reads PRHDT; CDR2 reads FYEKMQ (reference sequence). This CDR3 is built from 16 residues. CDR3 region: CASSQGLAENTGELFF. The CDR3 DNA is TGTGCCAGCAGCCAGGGGTTAGCGGAGAACACCGGGGAGCTGTTTTTT.

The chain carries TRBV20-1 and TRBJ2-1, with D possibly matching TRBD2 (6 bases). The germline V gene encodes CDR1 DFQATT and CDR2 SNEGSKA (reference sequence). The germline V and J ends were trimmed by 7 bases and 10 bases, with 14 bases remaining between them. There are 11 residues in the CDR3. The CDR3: CSGDSRDEQFF. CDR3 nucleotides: TGCAGTGGAGACTCGCGGGACGAGCAGTTCTTC.

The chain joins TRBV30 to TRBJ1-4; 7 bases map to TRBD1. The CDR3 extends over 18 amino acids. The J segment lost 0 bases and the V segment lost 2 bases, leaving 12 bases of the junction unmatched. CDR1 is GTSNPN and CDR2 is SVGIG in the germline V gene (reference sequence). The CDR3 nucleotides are TGTGCCTGGAGTAGGGGGCAACTAAAATTTGCAACTAATGAAAAACTGTTTTTT. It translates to CAWSRGQLKFATNEKLFF. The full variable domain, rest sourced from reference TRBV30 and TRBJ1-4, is SQTIHQWPATLVQPVGSPLSLECTVEGTSNPNLYWYRQAAGRGLQLLFYSVGIGQISSEVPQNLSASRPQDRQFILSSKKLLLSDSGFYLCAWSRGQLKFATNEKLFFGSGTQLSVL.

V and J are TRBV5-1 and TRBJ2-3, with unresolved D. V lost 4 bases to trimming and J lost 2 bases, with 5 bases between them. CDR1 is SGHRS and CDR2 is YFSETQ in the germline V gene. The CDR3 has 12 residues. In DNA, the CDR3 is TGCGCCAGCAGCGCTACCACAGATACGCAGTATTTT. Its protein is CASSATTDTQYF.

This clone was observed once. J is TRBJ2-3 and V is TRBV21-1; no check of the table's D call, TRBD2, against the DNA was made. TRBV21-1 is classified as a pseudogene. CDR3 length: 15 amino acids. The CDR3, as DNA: TGTGCCGCCCGGGAGGGATTCTTTAGCACAGATACGCAGTATTTT. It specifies CAAREGFFSTDTQYF.

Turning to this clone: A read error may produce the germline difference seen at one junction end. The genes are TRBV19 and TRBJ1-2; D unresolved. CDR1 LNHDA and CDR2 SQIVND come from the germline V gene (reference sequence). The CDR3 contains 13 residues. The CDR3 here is CASSIGAQDQKFF. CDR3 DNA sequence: TGTGCCAGTAGTATAGGGGCCCAGGATCAGAAGTTCTTC.

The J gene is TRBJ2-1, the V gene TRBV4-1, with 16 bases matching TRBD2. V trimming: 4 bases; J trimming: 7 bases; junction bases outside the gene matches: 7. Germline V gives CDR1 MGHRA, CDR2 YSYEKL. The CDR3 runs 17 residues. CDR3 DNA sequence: TGCGCCAGCAGCCTGGGACTAGCGGGGGGGCCTAAGAATGAGCAGTTCTTC. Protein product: CASSLGLAGGPKNEQFF.

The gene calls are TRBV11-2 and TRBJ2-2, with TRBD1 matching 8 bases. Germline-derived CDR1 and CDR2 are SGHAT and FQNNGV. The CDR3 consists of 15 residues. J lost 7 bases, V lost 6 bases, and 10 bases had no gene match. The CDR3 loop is CASSPTRGRNGELFF. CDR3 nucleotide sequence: TGTGCCAGCAGTCCTACCAGGGGGCGAAACGGGGAGCTGTTTTTT.

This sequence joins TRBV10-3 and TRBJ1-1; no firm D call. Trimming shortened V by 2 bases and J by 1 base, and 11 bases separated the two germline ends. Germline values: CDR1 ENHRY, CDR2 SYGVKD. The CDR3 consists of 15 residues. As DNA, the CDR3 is TGTGCCATCAGTGAGAATGACCGGGCGAACACTGAAGCTTTCTTT. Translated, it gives CAISENDRANTEAFF.

The CDR3 DNA follows: TGTGCCAGCAGCTTAGGGCCGGCTGAAGCTTTCTTT. Amino acids: CASSLGPAEAFF. The J gene is TRBJ1-1, the V gene TRBV7-9; D ambiguous. Germline V gives CDR1 SEHNR, CDR2 FQNEAQ (reference sequence). V lost 1 base and J 6 bases, leaving 6 bases between the germline ends. CDR3 length: 12 amino acids. The full variable domain, its missing parts supplied by reference TRBV7-9 and TRBJ1-1, is DTGVSQNPRHKITKRGQNVTFRCDPISEHNRLYWYRQTLGQGPEFLTYFQNEAQLEKSRLLSDRFSAERPKGSFSTLEIQRTEQGDSAMYLCASSLGPAEAFFGQGTRLTVV.

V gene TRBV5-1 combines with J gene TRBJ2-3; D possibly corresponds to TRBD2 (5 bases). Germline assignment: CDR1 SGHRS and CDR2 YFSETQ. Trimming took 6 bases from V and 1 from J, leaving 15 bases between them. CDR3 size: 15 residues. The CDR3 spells CASTQGGTRTDTQYF. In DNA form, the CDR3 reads TGCGCCAGCACCCAAGGAGGCACCCGCACAGATACGCAGTATTTT.

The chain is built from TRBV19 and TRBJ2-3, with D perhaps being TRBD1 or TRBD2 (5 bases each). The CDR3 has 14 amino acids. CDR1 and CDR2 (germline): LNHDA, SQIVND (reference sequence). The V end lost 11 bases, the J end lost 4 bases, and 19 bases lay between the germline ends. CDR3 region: CAPGRGASADTQYF. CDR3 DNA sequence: TGTGCCCCAGGAAGGGGAGCCTCGGCAGATACGCAGTATTTT.

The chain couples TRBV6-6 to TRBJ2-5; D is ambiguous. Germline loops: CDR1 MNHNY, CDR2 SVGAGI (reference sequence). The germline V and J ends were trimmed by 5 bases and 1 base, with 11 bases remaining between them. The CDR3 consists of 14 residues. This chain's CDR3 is CASSDGLRQETQYF. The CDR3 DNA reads TGTGCCAGCAGTGATGGATTACGCCAAGAGACCCAGTACTTC.

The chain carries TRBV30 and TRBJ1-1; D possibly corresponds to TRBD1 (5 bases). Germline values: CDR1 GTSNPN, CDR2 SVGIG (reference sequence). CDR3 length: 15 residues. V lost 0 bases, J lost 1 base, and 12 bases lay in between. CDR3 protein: CAWSVRRGGNTEAFF. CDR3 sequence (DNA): TGTGCCTGGAGTGTTCGTCGGGGGGGGAACACTGAAGCTTTCTTT.

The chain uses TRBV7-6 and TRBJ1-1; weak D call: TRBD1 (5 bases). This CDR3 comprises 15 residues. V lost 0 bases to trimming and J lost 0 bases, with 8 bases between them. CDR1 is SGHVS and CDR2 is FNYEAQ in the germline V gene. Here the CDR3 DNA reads TGTGCCAGCAGCTTAGCGGGGGACGTGAACACTGAAGCTTTCTTT. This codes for CASSLAGDVNTEAFF.

CDR3 coding DNA: TGTGCCTGGAGTGTATGGAGGAGTACCACGGAAAAACTGTTTTTT. It codes for CAWSVWRSTTEKLFF. The V and J genes are TRBV30 and TRBJ1-4; D remains ambiguous. The CDR3 consists of 15 residues. CDR1 is GTSNPN, CDR2 SVGIG, per germline (reference sequence). Trimming shortened V by 0 bases and J by 8 bases, and 16 bases separated the two germline ends.

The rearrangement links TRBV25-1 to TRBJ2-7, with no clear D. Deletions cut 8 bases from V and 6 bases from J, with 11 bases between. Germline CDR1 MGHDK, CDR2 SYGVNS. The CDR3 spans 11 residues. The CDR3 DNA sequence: TGTGCCAGCGCTCTAGTGGCCGAGCAGTACTTC. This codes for CASALVAEQYF.

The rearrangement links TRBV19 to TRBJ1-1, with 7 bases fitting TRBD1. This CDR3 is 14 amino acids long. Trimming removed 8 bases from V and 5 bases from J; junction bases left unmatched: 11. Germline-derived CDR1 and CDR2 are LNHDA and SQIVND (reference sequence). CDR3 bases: TGTGCCAGTGCCACAGGGGTTGATCGAACTGAAGCTTTCTTT. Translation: CASATGVDRTEAFF.

The CDR3 is CATSRGGHQNTGELFF. The CDR3 coding sequence is TGTGCCACCAGCAGAGGGGGACACCAGAACACCGGGGAGCTGTTTTTT. V gene TRBV15 combines with J gene TRBJ2-2; a weak D match, TRBD1 (6 bases). Germline CDR1 and CDR2: LNHNV and YYDKDF (reference sequence). CDR3 length equals 16 residues. V was clipped by 1 base and J by 1 base, with 10 bases between them.

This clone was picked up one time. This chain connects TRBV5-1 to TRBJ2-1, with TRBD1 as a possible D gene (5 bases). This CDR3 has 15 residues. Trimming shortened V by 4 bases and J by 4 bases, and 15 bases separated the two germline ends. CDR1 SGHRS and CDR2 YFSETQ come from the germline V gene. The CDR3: CASSPIPTDYNEQFF. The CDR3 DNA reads TGCGCCAGCAGCCCCATACCGACAGATTACAATGAGCAGTTCTTC. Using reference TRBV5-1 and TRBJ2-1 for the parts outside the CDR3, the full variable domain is KAGVTQTPRYLIKTRGQQVTLSCSPISGHRSVSWYQQTPGQGLQFLFEYFSETQRNKGNFPGRFSGRQFSNSRSEMNVSTLELGDSALYLCASSPIPTDYNEQFFGPGTRLTVL.

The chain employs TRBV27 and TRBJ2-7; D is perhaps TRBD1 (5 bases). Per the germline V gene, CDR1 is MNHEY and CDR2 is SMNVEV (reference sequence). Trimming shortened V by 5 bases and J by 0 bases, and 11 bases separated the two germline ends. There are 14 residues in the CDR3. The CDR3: CASSPTGVSYEQYF. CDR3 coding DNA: TGTGCCAGCAGTCCTACAGGTGTCTCCTACGAGCAGTACTTC.

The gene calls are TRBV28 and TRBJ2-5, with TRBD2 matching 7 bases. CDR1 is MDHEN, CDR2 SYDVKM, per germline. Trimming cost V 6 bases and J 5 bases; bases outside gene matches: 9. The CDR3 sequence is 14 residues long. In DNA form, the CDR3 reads TGTGCCAGCAGATCCACTAGCGTTAGGGAGACCCAGTACTTC. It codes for CASRSTSVRETQYF.

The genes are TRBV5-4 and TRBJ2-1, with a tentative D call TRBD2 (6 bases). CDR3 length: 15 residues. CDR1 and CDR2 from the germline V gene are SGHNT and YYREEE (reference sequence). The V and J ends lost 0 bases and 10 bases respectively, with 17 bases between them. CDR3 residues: CASSLGSGSYREQFF. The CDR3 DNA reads TGTGCCAGCAGCTTGGGAAGCGGGTCCTATCGGGAGCAGTTCTTC.

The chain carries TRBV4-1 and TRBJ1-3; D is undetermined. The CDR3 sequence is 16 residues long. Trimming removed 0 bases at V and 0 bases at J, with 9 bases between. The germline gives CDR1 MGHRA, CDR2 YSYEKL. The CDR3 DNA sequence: TGCGCCAGCAGCCAAGATCATGGACTCTCTGGAAACACCATATATTTT. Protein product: CASSQDHGLSGNTIYF.

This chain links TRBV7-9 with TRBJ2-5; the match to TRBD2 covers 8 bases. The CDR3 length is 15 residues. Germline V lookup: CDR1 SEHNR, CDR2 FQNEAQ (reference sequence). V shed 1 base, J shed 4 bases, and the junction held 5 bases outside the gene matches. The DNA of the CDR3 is TGTGCCAGCAGCTTAGGACGGGGGGGCCTAGAGACCCAGTACTTC. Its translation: CASSLGRGGLETQYF.

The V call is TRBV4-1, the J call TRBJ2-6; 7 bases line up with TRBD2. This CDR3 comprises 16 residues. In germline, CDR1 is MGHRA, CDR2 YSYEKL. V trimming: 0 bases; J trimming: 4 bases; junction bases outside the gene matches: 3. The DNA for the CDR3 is TGCGCCAGCAGCCAAGAAACGGGAGGAGGGGCCAACGTCCTGACTTTC. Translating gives CASSQETGGGANVLTF.

This CDR3 is CASTFRERNYGYTF. CDR3 nucleotides: TGTGCCAGTACGTTCAGGGAACGGAACTATGGCTACACCTTC. The rearrangement uses TRBV19 and TRBJ1-2; tentatively, D is TRBD1 (5 bases). The germline gives CDR1 LNHDA, CDR2 SQIVND (reference sequence). V was pared by 7 bases and J by 2 bases, with 14 bases between. The CDR3 contains 14 residues.